The 23 T cell receptor beta chains in this list originate from one sample, sequenced in a study of cytomegalovirus exposure and HLA in healthy donors. Primers for the PCR totalled 60 Vbeta and 13 Jbeta. Method: immunoSEQ multiplex PCR; TCRdb's copy keeps in-frame clones and lacks some. The sample lists more than 70,000 clones, roughly 70% occurring once. The sample comprised PBMCs. Source of these receptors: a man between 35 and 55 years old in good health and CMV-seronegative.

This clone was recorded a few times. V is TRBV5-6 and J is TRBJ2-7, with D maybe TRBD1 (5 bases). Germline-derived CDR1 and CDR2 are SGHDT and YYEEEE. The V and J ends lost 0 bases and 6 bases respectively, with 10 bases between them. The CDR3 loop spans 13 amino acids. DNA for the CDR3: TGTGCCAGCAGCTTGGTGAGTGGGGCCGAGCAGTACTTC. Translating gives CASSLVSGAEQYF.

In this sample, this clone turned up a few times. The chain links TRBV7-2 to TRBJ2-7; 12 bases fit TRBD1. V trimming: 5 bases; J trimming: 5 bases; junction bases outside the gene matches: 7. CDR3 length: 15 amino acids. Looked up from germline, CDR1 is SGHTA and CDR2 is FQGNSA. The CDR3 DNA reads TGTGCCAGCAGCCGGAACCGGGACAGGGGGCACGAGCAGTACTTC. This sequence encodes CASSRNRDRGHEQYF.

This chain connects TRBV6-5 to TRBJ1-1; D may be TRBD1 (5 bases). Germline V lookup: CDR1 MNHEY, CDR2 SVGAGI. The CDR3 is 15 amino acids. The germline V and J ends were trimmed by 0 bases and 5 bases, with 13 bases remaining between them. DNA of the CDR3: TGTGCCAGCAGTTACTCTGGGCAGGGAGGTACTGAAGCTTTCTTT. It translates to CASSYSGQGGTEAFF.

CDR3 nucleotide sequence: TGCGCCAGCAGCCAGCCCGGGACAGGCGTCTATGGCTACACCTTC. Its translation is CASSQPGTGVYGYTF. The rearrangement joins TRBV4-3 to TRBJ1-2, with 8 bases aligning to TRBD1. This CDR3 has 15 residues. J gave up 4 bases and V 3 bases, and 7 bases lay outside the gene matches. Germline lookup yields CDR1 LGHNA and CDR2 YSLEER.

Notes on this clone: Compared with germline, one end of the junction differs, possibly owing to a read error. Other DNA sequences from this sample encode an identical CDR3 as well. This rearrangement joins TRBV28 to TRBJ1-2; D possibly corresponds to TRBD1 (6 bases). The CDR3 totals 10 residues. Germline-derived CDR1 and CDR2 are MDHEN and SYDVKM. CDR3 bases: TGCGCCAGCAGCGACAGGGGCTACACCTTC. Protein sequence: CASSDRGYTF.

The rearrangement uses TRBV7-7 and TRBJ2-7; no reliable D call. Between the trimmed V and J ends, which lost 4 bases and 6 bases, there was a span of 13 bases. CDR1 SSHAT and CDR2 FNYEAQ come from the germline V gene (reference sequence). The CDR3 has 13 amino acids. As DNA, the CDR3 is TGTGCCAGCAGCTCCCTTGCGTCCCCCGAGCAGTACTTC. Protein: CASSSLASPEQYF.

The V gene is TRBV9, the J gene TRBJ1-2; 7 nucleotides line up with TRBD1. Germline V gene sequence: CDR1 SGDLS, CDR2 YYNGEE. V shed 1 base, J shed 4 bases, and the junction held 7 bases outside the gene matches. This CDR3 region has 15 residues. The CDR3 spells CASSVMRDSSYGYTF. CDR3 bases: TGTGCCAGCAGCGTAATGAGGGACAGTTCCTATGGCTACACCTTC.

This rearrangement joins TRBV5-1 to TRBJ2-5; D remains ambiguous. The CDR3 is 13 amino acids. The germline V gene has CDR1 SGHRS and CDR2 YFSETQ. V was shortened by 0 bases and J by 1 base, with 4 bases between the two germline ends. CDR3 bases: TGCGCCAGCAGCTTGGCTCCCCAAGAGACCCAGTACTTC. Protein product: CASSLAPQETQYF.

This clone came up once. The V gene is TRBV7-2, the J gene TRBJ2-7; no definite D call. CDR1 and CDR2 from the germline V gene are SGHTA and FQGNSA. V shed 5 bases and J shed 3 bases, with 17 bases lying between them. The CDR3 contains 15 residues. The CDR3 loop reads CASSPRQVLNYEQYF. In DNA form, the CDR3 reads TGTGCCAGCAGCCCTCGGCAGGTTTTAAACTACGAGCAGTACTTC. The full variable domain, with the rest looked up from reference TRBV7-2 and TRBJ2-7, is GAGVSQSPSNKVTEKGKDVELRCDPISGHTALYWYRQSLGQGLEFLIYFQGNSAPDKSGLPSDRFSAERTGGSVSTLTIQRTQQEDSAVYLCASSPRQVLNYEQYFGPGTRLTVT.

This chain uses TRBV18 with TRBJ1-6, with D perhaps TRBD1 (6 bases). V lost 3 bases, J lost 5 bases, and 14 bases lay in between. CDR3 size: 16 residues. From germline, CDR1 is KGHSH and CDR2 LQKENI. The CDR3 reads CASSPITGQNNSPLHF. The CDR3 DNA is TGTGCCAGCTCACCCATAACAGGGCAGAATAATTCACCCCTCCACTTT.

The chain links TRBV5-6 to TRBJ1-6; 10 bases line up with TRBD1. The CDR3 covers 15 residues. Germline trimming cut 3 bases from V and 10 bases from J; bases unmatched to any gene: 7. Germline V gene lookup returns CDR1 SGHDT and CDR2 YYEEEE. This CDR3 reads CASSSDRGLGSPLHF. CDR3 nucleotides: TGTGCCAGCAGCTCCGACAGGGGGCTAGGATCACCCCTCCACTTT.

This clone was counted once. This chain joins TRBV14 and TRBJ1-6; D gene unclear. The CDR3 contains 11 residues. The germline CDR1 and CDR2 sequences are SGHDN and FVKESK. V was cut by 4 bases and J by 12 bases, with 7 bases left in between. The CDR3, as DNA: TGTGCCAGCAGCCGGCCGGGACCCCTCCACTTT. Translating it yields CASSRPGPLHF. The variable domain in full, with the rest retrieved from reference TRBV14 and TRBJ1-6, is EAGVTQFPSHSVIEKGQTVTLRCDPISGHDNLYWYRRVMGKEIKFLLHFVKESKQDESGMPNNRFLAERTGGTYSTLKVQPAELEDSGVYFCASSRPGPLHFGNGTRLTVT.

The chain carries TRBV5-1 and TRBJ1-1; D perhaps matches TRBD1 (6 bases). The CDR3 consists of 14 residues. Looked up from germline, CDR1 is SGHRS and CDR2 is YFSETQ. Between the trimmed V and J ends, which lost 3 bases and 4 bases, there was a span of 13 bases. In nucleotides, the CDR3 is TGCGCCAGCAGCTCTCCGATGGGGGCCACTGAAGCTTTCTTT. It encodes CASSSPMGATEAFF.

In its sample, this clone was seen once. The genes are TRBV6-4 and TRBJ2-2; D is unclear. There are 16 residues in the CDR3. Between the trimmed V and J ends, which lost 3 bases and 4 bases, there was a span of 15 bases. Germline CDR1 and CDR2: MRHNA and SNTAGT. The CDR3 here is CASSEFEVGGTGELFF. In DNA form, the CDR3 reads TGTGCCAGCAGTGAATTCGAAGTCGGTGGCACCGGGGAGCTGTTTTTT.

In its sample, this clone was seen a few times. The V and J genes are TRBV11-3 and TRBJ2-7; TRBD1 matches at 7 bases. Germline V CDR1 and CDR2: SGHNT, YENEEA. With V trimmed by 5 bases and J by 0 bases, 10 bases remained unmatched. The length of the CDR3 is 16 residues. The CDR3 DNA sequence: TGTGCCAGCAGCCCCGGAGTGACAGGGTCCTCCTACGAGCAGTACTTC. Protein: CASSPGVTGSSYEQYF.

The chain uses TRBV5-1 and TRBJ1-2, with D possibly TRBD1 on 5 matching bases. The CDR3 contains 16 residues. The V gene's germline CDR1 is SGHRS and CDR2 YFSETQ. Trimming cost V 1 base and J 3 bases, with 16 bases left between them. CDR3 amino acids: CASSLLGGEDDYGYTF. As DNA, the CDR3 is TGCGCCAGCAGCTTGCTGGGAGGGGAAGATGACTATGGCTACACCTTC.

Only a few counts were recorded for this clone. The genes are TRBV6-5 and TRBJ1-5; perhaps TRBD1 as D (5 bases). Germline V gene lookup returns CDR1 MNHEY and CDR2 SVGAGI. The V end was cut by 2 bases, the J end by 8 bases, with 16 bases between. This CDR3 comprises 15 residues. The CDR3 loop reads CASSYRGGIAEPQHF. The CDR3, as DNA: TGTGCCAGCAGTTACAGGGGAGGGATTGCGGAGCCCCAGCATTTT.

The V call is TRBV27, the J call TRBJ1-2, with D possibly TRBD1 on 5 matching bases. Germline V CDR1 and CDR2: MNHEY, SMNVEV (reference sequence). V was pared by 4 bases and J by 8 bases, with 17 bases between. The CDR3 totals 14 residues. The CDR3 sequence is CASSSWGGSRGYTF. In DNA, the CDR3 is TGTGCCAGCAGTTCCTGGGGGGGAAGTAGGGGCTACACCTTC.

J is TRBJ1-2 and V is TRBV5-8; 10 nucleotides align to TRBD1. The germline CDR1 and CDR2 sequences are SGHTS and YDEGEE. V shed 2 bases and J 8 bases; nucleotides not matched to a gene: 9. The length of the CDR3 is 15 residues. CDR3 bases: TGTGCCAGCAGCTTCCTAGGGACAGGGGTAGGGGGCTACACCTTC. Its translation is CASSFLGTGVGGYTF.

This sequence joins TRBV4-1 and TRBJ2-3; D may be TRBD2 (6 bases). CDR3 length: 16 amino acids. From germline, CDR1 is MGHRA and CDR2 YSYEKL. The germline V and J ends were trimmed by 4 bases and 3 bases, with 17 bases remaining between them. CDR3 DNA sequence: TGCGCCAGCAGCCCTTTAGCGGAAACAGATACAGATACGCAGTATTTT. It specifies CASSPLAETDTDTQYF.

The CDR3 DNA is TGTGCCACCGGGACAGGCTCCTACGAGCAGTACTTC. It yields the protein CATGTGSYEQYF. The chain carries TRBV6-5 and TRBJ2-5, with 8 bases aligning to TRBD1. Gene TRBJ2-7 matches the end of the DNA better, so the J call may be wrong. The CDR3 length is 12 residues. Germline V gene sequence: CDR1 MNHEY, CDR2 SVGAGI.

This clone was counted a few times. This chain joins TRBV5-4 and TRBJ1-4; the D is unclear. CDR3 length: 11 amino acids. Looked up from germline, CDR1 is SGHNT and CDR2 is YYREEE (reference sequence). Between the trimmed V and J ends, which lost 5 bases and 11 bases, there was a span of 10 bases. Here the CDR3 reads CASRAFGKLFF. CDR3 DNA sequence: TGTGCCAGCAGGGCCTTCGGGAAACTGTTTTTT.

This rearrangement joins TRBV6-5 to TRBJ1-2; D not resolved. The CDR3 is 13 residues long. Trimming stripped 7 bases from V and 7 bases from J, with 16 bases between. Germline V gene data show CDR1 as MNHEY and CDR2 as SVGAGI. The CDR3 loop reads CASKSKERAGYTF. CDR3 coding DNA: TGTGCCAGCAAATCAAAGGAGAGGGCTGGCTACACCTTC.